The rows below give T cell receptor beta chains drawn from one sample of a study of T-cell reconstitution after alpha-beta-depleted transplantation in children. TCRdb re-called the PCR reads through MiXCR, storing one row per CDR3 protein. Of about 1,000,000 distinct CDR3 sequences in the sample, around 30% were seen once. Sequencing was performed on PBMCs, mostly from graft donor cells, taken 360 days after TCRalphabeta/CD19-depleted stem cell transplant. Receptors originate from a boy under two years old who had a stem cell transplant for SCID, so the T cells may come from the graft donor. The CDR3 runs from the conserved cysteine through the conserved F or W. The order of the fields is J gene, clone size, D gene, V gene, CDR3 DNA, CDR3 protein. A D gene is named only where the DNA matches it firmly. Not all rows give a size; the values are once, few, many and, for expanded clones, a class.

TRBJ1-2 | many | . | TRBV11-2 | TGTGCCAGCAGCTTAGGGGTAAAAGGAGATAACTATGGCTACACCTTC | CASSLGVKGDNYGYTF
TRBJ2-7 | . | . | TRBV6-1 | TGTGCCAGCAGCCAGGGACCCAATAGAGACGAGCAGTACTTC | CASSQGPNRDEQYF
TRBJ1-2 | few | . | TRBV12-3/TRBV12-4 | TGTGCCAGCAGTTCCACAACCGGGTCGAGCGATGGCTACACCTTC | CASSSTTGSSDGYTF
TRBJ1-3 | few | . | TRBV7-2 | TGTGCCAGCAGCGTACAGGGAAACACCATATATTTT | CASSVQGNTIYF
TRBJ1-6 | . | . | TRBV4-3 | TGCGCCAGCAGCCAAGAAGTCAGGGACTCACCCCTCCACTTT | CASSQEVRDSPLHF
TRBJ2-3 | . | . | TRBV20-1 | TGCAGTGGCCAGCCGTCGAGAGGACTTTTAAGCACAGATACGCAGTATTTT | CSGQPSRGLLSTDTQYF
TRBJ2-3 | . | . | TRBV6-4 | TGTGCCAGCAGTGGAAAAGAAGCTAGCACAGATACGCAGTATTTT | CASSGKEASTDTQYF
TRBJ2-4 | . | . | TRBV28 | TGTGCCAGCAGTTTAGCCTTAGACGCCCAAAACATTCAGTACTTC | CASSLALDAQNIQYF
TRBJ2-1 | . | TRBD1 | TRBV29-1 | TGCAGCGTTACTCGGGACAGAGTATTCTACAATGAGCAGTTCTTC | CSVTRDRVFYNEQFF
TRBJ1-1 | . | . | TRBV4-2 | TGTGCCAGCAGCCTCCTTCAGGGAGAAGCTTTCTTT | CASSLLQGEAFF
TRBJ1-5 | few | TRBD1 | TRBV20-1 | TGCAGTGCTCTAACCCTCTTCGGACAGGGCTCCAATCAGCCCCAGCATTTT | CSALTLFGQGSNQPQHF
TRBJ1-2 | few | . | TRBV29-1 | TGCAGCGTTGTAGGGCCCGGGGGCTACACCTTC | CSVVGPGGYTF
TRBJ2-5 | few | . | TRBV20-1 | TGCAGTGCTAGAGGGGGACTCCGCGGGTTATACCAAGAGACCCAGTACTTC | CSARGGLRGLYQETQYF
TRBJ2-2 | . | . | TRBV12-3/TRBV12-4 | TGTGCCAGCAGTCGTCGGGACCGAAACACCGGGGAGCTGTTTTTT | CASSRRDRNTGELFF
TRBJ2-7 | many | . | TRBV12-3/TRBV12-4 | TGTGCCAGCAGTTTAATCCGTGGCTACGAGCAGTACTTC | CASSLIRGYEQYF
TRBJ2-5 | . | TRBD2 | TRBV20-1 | TGCAGTGCGACCGGGACTAGCGATGAGACCCAGTACTTC | CSATGTSDETQYF
TRBJ1-5 | . | . | TRBV4-3 | TGCGCCAGCAGCCAAGATCCGTATAATAGCAATCAGCCCCAGCATTTT | CASSQDPYNSNQPQHF
TRBJ1-2 | once | TRBD1 | TRBV18 | TGTGCCAGCTCACCACAGGCGCACTTACAGGGGCTGGAGTATGGCTACACCTTC | CASSPQAHLQGLEYGYTF
TRBJ2-7 | few | TRBD1 | TRBV6-5 | TGTGCCAGCAGTTTACGACAGGGCCGGTGGGAGCAGTACTTC | CASSLRQGRWEQYF